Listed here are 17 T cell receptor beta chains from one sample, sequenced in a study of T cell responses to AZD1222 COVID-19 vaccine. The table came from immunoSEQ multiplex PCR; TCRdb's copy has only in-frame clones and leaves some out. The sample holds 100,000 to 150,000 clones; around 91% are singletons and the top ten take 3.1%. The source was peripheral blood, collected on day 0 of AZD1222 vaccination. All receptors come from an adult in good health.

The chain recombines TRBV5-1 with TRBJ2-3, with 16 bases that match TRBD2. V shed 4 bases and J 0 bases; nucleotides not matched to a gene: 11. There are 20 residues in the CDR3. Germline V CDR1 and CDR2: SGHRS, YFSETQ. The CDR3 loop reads CASSPGTSGRVRGSTDTQYF. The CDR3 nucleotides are TGCGCCAGCAGCCCCGGGACTAGCGGGAGGGTTCGGGGCAGCACAGATACGCAGTATTTT.

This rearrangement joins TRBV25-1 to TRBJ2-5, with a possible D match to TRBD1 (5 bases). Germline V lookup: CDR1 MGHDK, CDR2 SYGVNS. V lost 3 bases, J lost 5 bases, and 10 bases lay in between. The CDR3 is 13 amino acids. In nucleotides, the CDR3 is TGTGCCAGCAGTGAGGCAGGGTCGGAGACCCAGTACTTC. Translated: CASSEAGSETQYF.

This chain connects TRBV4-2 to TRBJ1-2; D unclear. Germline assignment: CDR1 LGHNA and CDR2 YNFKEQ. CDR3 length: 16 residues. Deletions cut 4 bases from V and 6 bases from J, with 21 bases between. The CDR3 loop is CASSPAGTIAGDGYTF. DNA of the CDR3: TGTGCCAGCAGCCCCGCGGGAACGATCGCTGGGGATGGCTACACCTTC.

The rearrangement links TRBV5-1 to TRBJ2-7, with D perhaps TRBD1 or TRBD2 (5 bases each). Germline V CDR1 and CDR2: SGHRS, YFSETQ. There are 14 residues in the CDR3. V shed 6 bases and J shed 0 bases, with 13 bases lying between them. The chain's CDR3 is CASTTGTPSYEQYF. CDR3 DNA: TGCGCCAGCACGACCGGGACGCCCTCCTACGAGCAGTACTTC.

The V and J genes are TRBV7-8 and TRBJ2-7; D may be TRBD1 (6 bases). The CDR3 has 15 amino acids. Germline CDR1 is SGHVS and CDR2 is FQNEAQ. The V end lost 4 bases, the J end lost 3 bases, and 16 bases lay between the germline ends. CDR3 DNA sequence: TGTGCCAGCAGCTACCTATTGGGGGCGCGCTACGAGCAGTACTTC. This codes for CASSYLLGARYEQYF. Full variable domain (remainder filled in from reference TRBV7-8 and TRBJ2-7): GAGVSQSPRYKVAKRGQDVALRCDPISGHVSLFWYQQALGQGPEFLTYFQNEAQLDKSGLPSDRFFAERPEGSVSTLKIQRTQQEDSAVYLCASSYLLGARYEQYFGPGTRLTVT.

The CDR3 sequence: CASRSSIRAGVGNEQFF. The DNA for the CDR3 is TGTGCCAGCAGGTCATCAATCCGCGCGGGAGTTGGGAATGAGCAGTTCTTC. The chain links TRBV28 to TRBJ2-1, with 7 bases that match TRBD2. V lost 6 bases, J lost 7 bases, and 18 bases stayed unmatched. This CDR3 region has 17 residues. The germline gives CDR1 MDHEN, CDR2 SYDVKM.

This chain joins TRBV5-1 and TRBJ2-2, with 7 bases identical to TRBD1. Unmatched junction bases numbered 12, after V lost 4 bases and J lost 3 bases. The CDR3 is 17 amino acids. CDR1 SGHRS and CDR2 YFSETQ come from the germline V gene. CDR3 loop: CASSTNTGARDTGELFF. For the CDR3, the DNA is TGCGCCAGCAGCACAAATACAGGGGCGAGGGACACCGGGGAGCTGTTTTTT.

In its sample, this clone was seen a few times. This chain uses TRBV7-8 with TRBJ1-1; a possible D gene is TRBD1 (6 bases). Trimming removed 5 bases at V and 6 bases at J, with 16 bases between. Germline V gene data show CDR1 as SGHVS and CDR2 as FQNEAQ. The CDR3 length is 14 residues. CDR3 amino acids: CASSLGQLVAEAFF. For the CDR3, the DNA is TGTGCCAGCAGCCTCGGACAGTTGGTGGCTGAAGCTTTCTTT.

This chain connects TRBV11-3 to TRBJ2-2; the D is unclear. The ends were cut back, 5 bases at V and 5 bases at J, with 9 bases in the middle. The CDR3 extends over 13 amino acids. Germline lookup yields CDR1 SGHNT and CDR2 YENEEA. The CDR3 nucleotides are TGTGCCAGCAGCCAAAGAAGGACCGGGGAGCTGTTTTTT. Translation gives CASSQRRTGELFF.

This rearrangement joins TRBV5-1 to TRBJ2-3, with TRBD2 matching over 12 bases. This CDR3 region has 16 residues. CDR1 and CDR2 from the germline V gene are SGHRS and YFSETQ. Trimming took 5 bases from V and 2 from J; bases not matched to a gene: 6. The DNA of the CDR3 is TGCGCCAGCAGGTCGGGGACTAGCGGGTACACAGATACGCAGTATTTT. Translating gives CASRSGTSGYTDTQYF.

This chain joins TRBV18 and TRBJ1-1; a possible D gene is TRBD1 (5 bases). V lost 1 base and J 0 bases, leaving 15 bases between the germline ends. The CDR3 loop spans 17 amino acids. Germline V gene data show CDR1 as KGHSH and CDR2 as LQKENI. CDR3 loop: CASSPRGVGIMNTEAFF. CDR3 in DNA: TGTGCCAGCTCACCACGGGGGGTAGGGATAATGAACACTGAAGCTTTCTTT.

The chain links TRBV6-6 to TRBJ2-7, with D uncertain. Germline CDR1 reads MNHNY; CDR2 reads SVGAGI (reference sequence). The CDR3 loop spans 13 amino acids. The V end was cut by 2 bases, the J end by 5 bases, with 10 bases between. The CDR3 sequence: CASSYHIVDEQYF. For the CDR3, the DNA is TGTGCCAGCAGTTACCATATTGTGGACGAGCAGTACTTC.

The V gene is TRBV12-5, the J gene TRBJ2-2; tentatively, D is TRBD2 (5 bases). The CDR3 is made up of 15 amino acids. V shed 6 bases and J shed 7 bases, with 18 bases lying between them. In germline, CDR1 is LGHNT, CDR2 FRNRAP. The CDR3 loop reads CASGLGDTPRGELFF. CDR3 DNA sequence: TGTGCTAGTGGCCTGGGAGACACACCGCGCGGGGAGCTGTTTTTT.

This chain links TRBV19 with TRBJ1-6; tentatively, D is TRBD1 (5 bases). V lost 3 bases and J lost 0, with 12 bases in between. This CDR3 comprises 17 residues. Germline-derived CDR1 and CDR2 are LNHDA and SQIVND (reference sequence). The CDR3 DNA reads TGTGCCAGTAGTATTGGGGCTTTGAGCTCCTATAATTCACCCCTCCACTTT. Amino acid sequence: CASSIGALSSYNSPLHF.

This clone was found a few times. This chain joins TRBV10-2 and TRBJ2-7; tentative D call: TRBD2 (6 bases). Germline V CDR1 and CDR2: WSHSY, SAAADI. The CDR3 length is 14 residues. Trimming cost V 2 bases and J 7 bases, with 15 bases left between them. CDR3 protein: CASSERRLEGEQYF. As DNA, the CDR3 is TGCGCCAGCAGTGAGAGGCGACTGGAGGGGGAGCAGTACTTC.

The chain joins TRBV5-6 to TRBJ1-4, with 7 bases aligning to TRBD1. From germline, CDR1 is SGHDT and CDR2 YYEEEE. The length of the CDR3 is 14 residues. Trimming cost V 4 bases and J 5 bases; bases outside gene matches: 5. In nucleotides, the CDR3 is TGTGCCAGCAGCCCGGACAGGAAAAATGAAAAACTGTTTTTT. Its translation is CASSPDRKNEKLFF.

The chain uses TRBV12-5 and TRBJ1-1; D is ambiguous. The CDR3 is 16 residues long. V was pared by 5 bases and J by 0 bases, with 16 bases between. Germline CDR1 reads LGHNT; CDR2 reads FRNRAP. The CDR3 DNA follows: TGTGCTAGTGGTCCGAATCTAGGTGGGGTGAACACTGAAGCTTTCTTT. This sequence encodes CASGPNLGGVNTEAFF.